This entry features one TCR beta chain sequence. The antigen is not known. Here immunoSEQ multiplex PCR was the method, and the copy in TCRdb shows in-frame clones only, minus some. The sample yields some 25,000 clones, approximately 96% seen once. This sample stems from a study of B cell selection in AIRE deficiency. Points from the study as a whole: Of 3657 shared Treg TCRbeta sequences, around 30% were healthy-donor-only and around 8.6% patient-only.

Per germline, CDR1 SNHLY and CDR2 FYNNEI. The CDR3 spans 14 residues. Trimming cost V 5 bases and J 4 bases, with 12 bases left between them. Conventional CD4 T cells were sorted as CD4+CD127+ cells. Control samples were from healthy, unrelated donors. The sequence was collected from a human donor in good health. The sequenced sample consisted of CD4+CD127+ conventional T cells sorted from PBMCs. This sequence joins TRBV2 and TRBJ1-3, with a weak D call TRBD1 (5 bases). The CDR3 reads CASSPQGNGNTIYF. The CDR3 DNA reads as TGTGCCAGCAGTCCTCAGGGAAACGGAAACACCATATATTTT.